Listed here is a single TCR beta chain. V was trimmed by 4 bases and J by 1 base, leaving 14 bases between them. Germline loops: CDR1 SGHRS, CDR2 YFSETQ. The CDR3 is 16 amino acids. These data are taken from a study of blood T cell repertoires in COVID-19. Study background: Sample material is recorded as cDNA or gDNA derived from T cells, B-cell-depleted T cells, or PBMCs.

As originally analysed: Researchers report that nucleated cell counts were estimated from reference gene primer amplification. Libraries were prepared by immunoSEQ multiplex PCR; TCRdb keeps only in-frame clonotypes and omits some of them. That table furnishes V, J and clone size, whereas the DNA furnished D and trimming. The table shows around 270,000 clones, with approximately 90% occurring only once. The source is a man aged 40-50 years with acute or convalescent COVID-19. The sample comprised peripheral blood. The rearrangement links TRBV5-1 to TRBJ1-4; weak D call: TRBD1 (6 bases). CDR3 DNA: TGCGCCAGCAGCCTTACAGTACAGGGAACTAATGAAAAACTGTTTTTT. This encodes CASSLTVQGTNEKLFF.